This T cell receptor beta chain stems from a study of CD4 T cells in relation to SARS-CoV-2 and coronaviruses (TCRdb year 2021). Some background on the complete study: In the ViraFEST assay, PBMCs were grown with antigen for 9 to 10 days, and TCR beta CDR3s were then sequenced to identify antigen-specific clonal expansions. Expansion assays from other donors in the study were sequenced with a different, Illumina-based TCR-beta assay. At the level of individual TCR clonotypes, the study evaluated whether memory CD4+ T cells crossreact between the spike proteins of SARS-CoV-2 and those of common cold coronaviruses. HLA restriction was mapped for shared crossreactive spike epitopes using patient-derived lymphoblastoid cell lines. An HIV-1 Nef peptide pool or a no-peptide culture served as the negative reference condition. Samples from a few pre-COVID donors and the naive versus memory experiments were sequenced with the Adaptive Biotechnologies TCR-sequencing kit; other data were Illumina-based.

Libraries were prepared through the immunoSEQ multiplex PCR assay. On the study's bioinformatics: Preprocessing removed nonproductive sequences and CDR3s not starting with C, not ending with F or W, or shorter than 7 amino acids. Antigen-specific clonotypes were called with the MANAFEST web app on the basis of expansion relative to the reference and to other culture wells. To be counted as positive, a clone had to show significant expansion compared with the reference culture, at an FDR below 0.05, in 2 of 3 replicate wells. A further requirement for positive clones was significant expansion compared with all other tandem wells, along with an odds ratio above 5. CDR3 homology was quantified as pairwise Levenshtein distance, calculated with the stringdist R package after three terminal residues were trimmed from each end. In its TCRdb copy, this immuneACCESS table keeps in-frame sequences only and misses some clones. Where compared with another copy, unresolved V genes explain less than half of these, and the others have no known cause. V and J calls and clone size are those listed in that table; D and trimming were worked out from the DNA. This sample is represented by tens of thousands of clones; just under 70% of them were singletons. The biggest ten clones account for 15% to 20% of the sample.

Findings and caveats that apply to the study as a whole: Because no donor provided both pre-pandemic and post-infection samples, tracing the source of pre-existing responses was limited. Small numbers of patients and of tested TCRs were a limitation of the study. Crossreactivity analysis was centred on spike protein, so crossreactivity against other viral proteins was not assessed. Memory CD4+ clonotypes crossrecognizing SARS-CoV-2 and at least one common cold coronavirus spike were found in around 59% of donors. Compared with monoreactive clones, crossreactive clones had significantly weaker SARS-CoV-2-driven expansion, a result consistent with antigenic imprinting.

Details on this clone: The antigen it binds to is not known. No much larger clonotype is one base removed from it; base qualities were not supplied.

CD4+ T cells from unexposed donors were collected before the COVID-19 pandemic (2011-2018). The EasySep CD4+ T cell isolation kit was used to isolate CD4+ T cells once the cultures had run for about 10 days. As far as cell numbers permitted, CD4+ T cells from unexposed donors were tested for reactivity against SARS-CoV-2 S and N as well as four spike pools from common cold coronaviruses. Each well held 1.5 million to 2.5 million PBMCs cultured in IMDM containing around 5% human AB serum and about 11 IU/ml IL-2. Half of the culture medium was replaced with fresh IL-2-containing medium on days 3 and 7. In general, every peptide culture condition was set up in three replicate wells. The leukapheresis product used for the unexposed donors was purchased from a commercial source. Ficoll-Paque PLUS gradient centrifugation was used to isolate PBMCs from leukapheresis product or whole blood. PBMCs were either cryopreserved at -140 degrees C or used fresh in the expansion assay. The QIAamp Micro DNA Kit was used to extract genomic DNA from the CD4+ T cells.

CDR1 and CDR2 (KGHSH, LQKENI) derive from the germline V gene. Taken from cysteine to phenylalanine, the CDR3 has 14 residues. The entry retains the CDR3 DNA only, 42 bases that are in frame from base 1. Here V drops 4 bases and J drops 4 bases, and the junction holds 2 bases not matched to any gene. The source material was CD4+ T cells from PBMCs, cultured in vitro. This chain joins TRBV18 to TRBJ2-2, and 8 bases in between align with TRBD1. This receptor was obtained from a human donor in good health. The nucleotide sequence is TGTGCCAGCTCACGGACAGGGACCACCGGGGAGCTGTTTTTT. Its coded protein is CASSRTGTTGELFF.